This T cell receptor (beta chain) originates from a study of CD8 T cells in ankylosing spondylitis. Overall study results and limits: Peripheral blood held disease-linked clones only at relatively low frequency, and these were CD8+. According to the report, clones linked to the disease were significantly enriched in matched synovial fluid samples taken from ankylosing spondylitis patients. Earlier reports found some motif variants in synovial fluid and blood in reactive arthritis.

This clonotype came up many times. The antigen remains undetermined. The germline V gene encodes CDR1 SGHAT and CDR2 FQNNGV. The CDR3 length is 16 residues. The J segment lost 9 bases and the V segment lost 2 bases, leaving 11 bases of the junction unmatched. Quantitative molecular-barcoded 5'-RACE generated the TCR beta libraries. Using its own MiXCR run on the 5' RACE reads, TCRdb lists one record per CDR3 protein. The repertoire holds roughly 250,000 distinct CDR3 sequences, with 7.5% to 9% as singletons. The specimen was blood, either unsorted or a sorted T cell fraction (not recorded which). V gene TRBV11-2 combines with J gene TRBJ2-1, with 9 bases identical to TRBD2. This TCR was recovered from a male donor with ankylosing spondylitis or in good health (not recorded which). The CDR3 bases are TGTGCCAGCAGCTTAAATTGGCTAGCGGGACCAGGTGAGCAGTTCTTC. Translated: CASSLNWLAGPGEQFF.